Listed below are T cell receptor beta chains from one sample, sequenced in a study of blood T cell repertoires in COVID-19. The assay was immunoSEQ multiplex PCR, and TCRdb's table has in-frame clones only and misses some. Of 350,000 to 400,000 clones listed, 88% are singletons. Sequencing used PBMCs or T cells enriched from blood (not recorded which). All receptors derive from a woman aged 25 to 39 with acute COVID-19. CDR3s include the opening cysteine and the closing phenylalanine or tryptophan. A D gene is named only where the DNA matches it firmly. Rows give clone size only sometimes, using once, few, many, or a class for an expanded clone.

v_call	j_call	clone_size	d_call	cdr3_aa	cdr3_nt
TRBV5-1	TRBJ1-5	once	.	CASSFFPSNQPQHF	TGCGCCAGCAGCTTTTTTCCAAGCAATCAGCCCCAGCATTTT
TRBV7-3	TRBJ2-3	.	.	CASRATTGLTQYF	TGTGCCAGCAGAGCCACTACGGGACTTACGCAGTATTTT
TRBV7-9	TRBJ1-1	.	.	CASSRSTEAFF	TGTGCCAGCAGCCGGAGTACTGAAGCTTTCTTT
TRBV7-9	TRBJ1-2	.	.	CASSLALGNGYTF	TGTGCCAGCAGCTTAGCGCTCGGGAATGGCTACACCTTC
TRBV7-9	TRBJ2-7	.	.	CASSPAGQGSYEQYF	TGTGCCAGCAGCCCGGCGGGGCAGGGTTCCTACGAGCAGTACTTC
TRBV29-1	TRBJ2-3	.	TRBD2	CSVIEVPSGGDTQYF	TGCAGCGTGATAGAGGTTCCTAGCGGGGGTGATACGCAGTATTTT
TRBV10-3	TRBJ1-5	.	.	CAISESQGNQPQHF	TGTGCCATCAGTGAGTCCCAGGGGAATCAGCCCCAGCATTTT
TRBV30	TRBJ1-1	.	TRBD1	CAWNQGAGTEAFF	TGTGCCTGGAATCAGGGGGCGGGAACTGAAGCTTTCTTT
TRBV7-3	TRBJ2-1	.	TRBD2	CASSQTSGGAYNEQFF	TGTGCCAGCAGCCAGACTAGCGGGGGAGCCTACAATGAGCAGTTCTTC
TRBV4-2	TRBJ2-5	.	TRBD1	CASSQKTGHQETQYF	TGTGCCAGCAGCCAAAAGACAGGGCACCAAGAGACCCAGTACTTC
TRBV15	TRBJ1-6	once	.	CATSTGSNSPLHF	TGTGCCACCAGCACCGGTTCTAATTCACCCCTCCACTTT
TRBV10-3	TRBJ1-1	once	.	CASRDSYNTEAFF	TGTGCCTCAAGAGACAGTTATAACACTGAAGCTTTCTTT
TRBV19	TRBJ2-5	.	TRBD1	CASSNDRGAQETQYF	TGTGCCAGTAGTAACGACAGGGGGGCCCAAGAGACCCAGTACTTC
TRBV7-3	TRBJ2-7	.	.	CASSLSGLDSYEQYF	TGTGCCAGCAGCTTATCGGGACTTGACTCCTACGAGCAGTACTTC
TRBV9	TRBJ1-2	.	.	CASSVVAGSSSYGYTF	TGTGCCAGCAGCGTAGTTGCAGGGTCATCATCCTATGGCTACACCTTC
TRBV6-5	TRBJ1-1	.	TRBD1	CASSYSRGRDTEAFF	TGTGCCAGCAGTTACTCGAGGGGGCGAGACACTGAAGCTTTCTTT
TRBV19	TRBJ2-1	.	TRBD2	CASSWTSTRSSYNEQFF	TGTGCCAGTAGTTGGACTAGCACCCGAAGCTCCTACAATGAGCAGTTCTTC
TRBV9	TRBJ1-2	.	.	CASSVIPTQSYGYTF	TGTGCCAGCAGCGTCATCCCTACTCAAAGCTATGGCTACACCTTC
TRBV2	TRBJ1-5	.	.	CASRGDIGQPQHF	TGTGCCAGCAGGGGGGACATCGGGCAGCCCCAGCATTTT
TRBV6-5	TRBJ1-1	.	.	CASSYLSRGRSTEAFF	TGTGCCAGCAGTTACCTGAGTAGGGGAAGGAGCACTGAAGCTTTCTTT
TRBV24-1	TRBJ2-7	.	TRBD1	CATSDFRQGRPEQYF	TGTGCCACCAGTGATTTCCGACAGGGACGTCCCGAGCAGTACTTC
TRBV10-2	TRBJ2-3	.	.	CASSAVGTTDTQYF	TGCGCCAGCAGTGCGGTAGGGACTACAGATACGCAGTATTTT
TRBV5-1	TRBJ2-3	.	TRBD2	CASSGRPGGATDTQYF	TGCGCCAGCAGCGGGAGGCCGGGGGGGGCCACAGATACGCAGTATTTT
TRBV7-9	TRBJ2-1	.	TRBD1	CASDGTGAEQFF	TGTGCCAGCGATGGGACAGGGGCTGAGCAGTTCTTC
TRBV6-5	TRBJ2-3	.	TRBD2	CASSRSGASTDTQYF	TGTGCCAGCAGCCGTAGCGGGGCAAGCACAGATACGCAGTATTTT
TRBV3-1/TRBV3-2	TRBJ2-3	few	TRBD1	CASSPGQGATLYTQYF	TGTGCCAGCAGCCCGGGACAGGGGGCTACCCTTTATACGCAGTATTTT
TRBV5-8	TRBJ1-6	.	.	CASPTDRKNSPLHF	TGTGCCAGCCCGACCGACAGGAAAAATTCACCCCTCCACTTT
TRBV4-3	TRBJ2-3	.	TRBD2	CASSQDRVAGGLMRTDTQYF	TGCGCCAGCAGCCAAGATCGCGTAGCGGGGGGGCTAATGCGGACAGATACGCAGTATTTT
TRBV5-8	TRBJ2-3	.	TRBD1	CASSFQGAQYGDTQYF	TGTGCCAGCAGCTTTCAGGGGGCACAGTACGGAGATACGCAGTATTTT
TRBV7-2	TRBJ1-6	once	.	CASSQTPTYNSPLHF	TGTGCCAGCAGCCAAACTCCCACCTATAATTCACCCCTCCACTTT
TRBV6-5	TRBJ2-7	once	.	CASSPSGFLSYEQYF	TGTGCCAGCAGCCCCAGCGGGTTCCTCTCCTACGAGCAGTACTTC
TRBV21-1	TRBJ1-1	.	.	CASSKVGQGDAFF	TGTGCCAGCAGCAAAGTCGGACAGGGTGACGCTTTCTTT
TRBV28	TRBJ2-1	.	.	CASSLQGARGDNEQFF	TGTGCCAGCAGTCTACAAGGGGCCAGGGGCGACAATGAGCAGTTCTTC
TRBV11-2	TRBJ2-7	.	.	CASSFDTYEQYF	TGTGCCAGCAGCTTCGACACCTACGAGCAGTACTTC
TRBV19	TRBJ2-7	.	.	CASTPAGLYEQYF	TGTGCCAGTACCCCGGCAGGACTCTACGAGCAGTACTTC
TRBV19	TRBJ2-2	.	TRBD2	CASSTLQGTSGSTGELFF	TGTGCCAGTAGTACACTTCAAGGGACTAGCGGTTCTACCGGGGAGCTGTTTTTT
TRBV3-1/TRBV3-2	TRBJ2-1	.	.	CASSQDLVASYEQFF	TGTGCCAGCAGCCAAGATCTCGTGGCTAGTTATGAGCAGTTCTTC
TRBV19	TRBJ1-1	.	.	CASSIWPGPNTEAFF	TGTGCCAGTAGTATTTGGCCAGGTCCTAACACTGAAGCTTTCTTT
TRBV19	TRBJ2-7	.	TRBD1	CASSIGTGVAYEQYF	TGTGCCAGTAGTATCGGGACAGGGGTCGCCTACGAGCAGTACTTC
TRBV21-1	TRBJ2-5	.	.	CASSRAFGTSDKQETQYF	TGTGCCAGCAGCAGAGCCTTCGGGACAAGTGACAAGCAAGAGACCCAGTACTTC
TRBV7-2	TRBJ2-1	.	.	CASSAFWAGALTEQFF	TGTGCCAGCAGCGCTTTCTGGGCGGGGGCCCTCACGGAACAGTTCTTC
TRBV4-3	TRBJ1-3	.	TRBD1	CASSQRQGRNTIYF	TGCGCCAGCAGCCAGAGACAGGGGAGAAACACCATATATTTT
TRBV6-2/TRBV6-3	TRBJ2-2	.	TRBD1	CASSFDRGRDTGELFF	TGTGCCAGCAGTTTTGACAGGGGGCGAGACACCGGGGAGCTGTTTTTT
TRBV6-5	TRBJ1-1	.	TRBD1	CAIRDRGGTEAFF	TGTGCCATACGAGACAGGGGTGGCACTGAAGCTTTCTTT
TRBV28	TRBJ2-5	.	TRBD1	CASSFLQGAVQETQYF	TGTGCCAGCAGTTTCCTACAGGGGGCGGTTCAAGAGACCCAGTACTTC
TRBV18	TRBJ1-1	.	.	CASSPRGGMNTEAFF	TGTGCCAGCTCACCACGGGGAGGGATGAACACTGAAGCTTTCTTT
TRBV10-3	TRBJ2-1	.	TRBD2	CAISDGSGGPSGNEQFF	TGTGCCATCAGTGACGGTAGCGGGGGGCCCTCGGGCAATGAGCAGTTCTTC
TRBV27	TRBJ1-2	once	.	CASGGAGSYYGYTF	TGTGCCAGCGGGGGAGCCGGGAGCTACTATGGCTACACCTTC
TRBV24-1	TRBJ1-4	.	.	CATSPRQHEKLFF	TGTGCCACCAGTCCCAGACAGCATGAAAAACTGTTTTTT
TRBV13	TRBJ1-2	.	.	CASSVGENYGYTF	TGTGCCAGCAGCGTAGGGGAGAACTATGGCTACACCTTC
TRBV29-1	TRBJ2-1	.	TRBD1	CSVRGQGSYNEQFF	TGCAGCGTCCGGGGACAGGGGTCCTACAATGAGCAGTTCTTC
TRBV11-2	TRBJ1-4	.	.	CASSFLGAATNEKLFF	TGTGCCAGCAGCTTTCTTGGGGCGGCAACTAATGAAAAACTGTTTTTT
TRBV28	TRBJ1-5	few	TRBD1	CASSSINRGNNQPQHF	TGTGCCAGCAGTTCTATAAACAGGGGGAACAATCAGCCCCAGCATTTT
TRBV20-1	TRBJ2-7	.	.	CSAVSPYEQYF	TGCAGTGCGGTGAGTCCCTACGAGCAGTACTTC